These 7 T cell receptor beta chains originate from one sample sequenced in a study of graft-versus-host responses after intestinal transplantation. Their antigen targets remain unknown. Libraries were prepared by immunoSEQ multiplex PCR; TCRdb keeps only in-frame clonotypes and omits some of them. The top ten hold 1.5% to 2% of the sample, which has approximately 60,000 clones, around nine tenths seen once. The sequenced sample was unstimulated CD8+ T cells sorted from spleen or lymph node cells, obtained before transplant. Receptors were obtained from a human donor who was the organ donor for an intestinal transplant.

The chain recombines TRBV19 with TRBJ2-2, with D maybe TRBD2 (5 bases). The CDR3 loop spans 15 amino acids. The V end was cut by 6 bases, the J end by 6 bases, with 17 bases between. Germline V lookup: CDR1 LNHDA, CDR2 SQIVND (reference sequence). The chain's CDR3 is CASRLISSSAGELFF. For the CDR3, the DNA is TGTGCCAGTAGGCTAATCTCTAGCAGCGCCGGGGAGCTGTTTTTT.

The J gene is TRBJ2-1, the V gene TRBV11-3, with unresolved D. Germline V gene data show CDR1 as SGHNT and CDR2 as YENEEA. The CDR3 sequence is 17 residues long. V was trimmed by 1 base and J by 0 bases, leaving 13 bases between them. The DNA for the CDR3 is TGTGCCAGCAGCTTAGTTCCCGGTCCCCTCTCCTACAATGAGCAGTTCTTC. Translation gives CASSLVPGPLSYNEQFF.

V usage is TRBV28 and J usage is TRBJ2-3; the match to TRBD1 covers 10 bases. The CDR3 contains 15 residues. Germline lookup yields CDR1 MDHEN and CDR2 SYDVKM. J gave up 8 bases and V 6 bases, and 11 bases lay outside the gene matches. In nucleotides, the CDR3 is TGTGCCAGCAGCCCTAGACAGGGGGCAGTTGGTACGCAGTATTTT. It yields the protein CASSPRQGAVGTQYF.

The DNA for the CDR3 is TGTGCCAGCAGTGCTACAGAGAGCTCTGGGGCCAACGTCCTGACTTTC. It specifies CASSATESSGANVLTF. This chain joins TRBV6-1 and TRBJ2-6; D is unclear. V lost 4 bases to trimming and J lost 0 bases, with 10 bases between them. In germline, CDR1 is MNHNS, CDR2 SASEGT. The CDR3 is made up of 16 amino acids.

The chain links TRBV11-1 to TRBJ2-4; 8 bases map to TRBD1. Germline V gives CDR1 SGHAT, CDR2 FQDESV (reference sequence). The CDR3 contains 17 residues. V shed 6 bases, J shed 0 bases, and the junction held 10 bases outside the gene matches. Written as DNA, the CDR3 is TGTGCCAGCAGTAGAATTGGACAGGGCCAAGCCAAAAACATTCAGTACTTC. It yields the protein CASSRIGQGQAKNIQYF.

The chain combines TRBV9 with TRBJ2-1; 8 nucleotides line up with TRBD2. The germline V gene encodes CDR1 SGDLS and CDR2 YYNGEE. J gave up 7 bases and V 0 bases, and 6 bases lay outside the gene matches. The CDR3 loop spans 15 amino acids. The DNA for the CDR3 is TGTGCCAGCAGCGTAGCGCTAGCGGGCGATAATGAGCAGTTCTTC. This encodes CASSVALAGDNEQFF.

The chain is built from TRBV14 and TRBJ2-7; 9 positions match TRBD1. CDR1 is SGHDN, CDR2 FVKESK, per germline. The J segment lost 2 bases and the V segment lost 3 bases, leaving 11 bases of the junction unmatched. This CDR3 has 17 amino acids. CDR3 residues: CASSQISRGQGTYEQYF. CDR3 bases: TGTGCCAGCAGCCAGATTAGTCGGGGACAGGGCACCTACGAGCAGTACTTC. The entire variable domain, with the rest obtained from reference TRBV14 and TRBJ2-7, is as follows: EAGVTQFPSHSVIEKGQTVTLRCDPISGHDNLYWYRRVMGKEIKFLLHFVKESKQDESGMPNNRFLAERTGGTYSTLKVQPAELEDSGVYFCASSQISRGQGTYEQYFGPGTRLTVT.